This TCR beta chain comes out of a study of T cell responses to AZD1222 COVID-19 vaccine. General observations from the study: Once two AZD1222 doses were given, Spike-specific TCR breadth and depth went up. Variant regions that are unmutated are reportedly the target of nearly half of spike-specific TCRs.

The table came from immunoSEQ multiplex PCR; TCRdb's copy has only in-frame clones and leaves some out. The table includes under 85,000 clones, about 88% detected once. This clone appeared a single time. Its matching antigen is unknown. This clonotype was sampled from an adult in good health. This specimen was peripheral blood, taken on day 0 of AZD1222 vaccination.

CDR3 bases: TGTGCCAGCTCACCGAGACAGGGGGAGCAGTACTTC. This translates into CASSPRQGEQYF. The chain uses TRBV18 and TRBJ2-7, with 8 bases identical to TRBD1. The CDR3 spans 12 residues. Germline CDR1 reads KGHSH; CDR2 reads LQKENI. V gave up 3 bases and J gave up 7 bases; unmatched junction bases: 2. Full variable domain (missing parts from reference TRBV18 and TRBJ2-7): NAGVMQNPRHLVRRRGQEARLRCSPMKGHSHVYWYRQLPEEGLKFMVYLQKENIIDESGMPKERFSAEFPKEGPSILRIQQVVRGDSAAYFCASSPRQGEQYFGPGTRLTVT.